One sample yielded the 32 T cell receptor beta chains listed below, sequenced in a study of breast tumors, draining lymph nodes, adjacent tissues. Axillary draining lymph nodes of breast cancer patients supplied the node samples. One entry per CDR3 protein results from TCRdb running MiXCR on the multiplex PCR reads. The sample includes about 140,000 distinct CDR3 sequences, less than 35% of them seen just once. Input material: axillary lymph node tissue. The receptors come from a female donor with breast cancer. Some clones in this sample may be carry-over from other donors' samples.

Concerning this clonotype itself: It may be a read error: a sequence one base away is much more abundant. The J gene is TRBJ1-2, the V gene TRBV20-1; D is perhaps TRBD1 (6 bases). The germline CDR1 and CDR2 sequences are DFQATT and SNEGSKA (reference sequence). The CDR3 runs 13 residues. The CDR3 DNA is TGCAGTACTCTTGGGACACAGAACTATGCCTACACCTTC. Translated, it gives CSTLGTQNYAYTF.

A single count supports this clonotype. This rearrangement joins TRBV11-2 to TRBJ2-7; TRBD2 matches 11 bases. The CDR3 is 13 residues long. Germline V lookup: CDR1 SGHAT, CDR2 FQNNGV. J gave up 3 bases and V 7 bases, and 2 bases lay outside the gene matches. CDR3 in amino acids: CASKLAGDYEQYF. CDR3 coding DNA: TGTGCCAGCAAACTAGCGGGAGACTACGAGCAGTACTTC.

The chain uses TRBV2 and TRBJ1-1; D not certain. Germline-derived CDR1 and CDR2 are SNHLY and FYNNEI. The V end lost 7 bases, the J end lost 3 bases, and 18 bases lay between the germline ends. The CDR3 sequence is 15 residues long. The CDR3 DNA sequence: TGTGCCAGCACCATCAGAGGGCATCTGGACACTGAAGCTTTCTTT. Protein product: CASTIRGHLDTEAFF. Filled out from reference TRBV2 and TRBJ1-1, the complete variable domain reads EPEVTQTPSHQVTQMGQEVILRCVPISNHLYFYWYRQILGQKVEFLVSFYNNEISEKSEIFDDQFSVERPDGSNFTLKIRSTKLEDSAMYFCASTIRGHLDTEAFFGQGTRLTVV.

This clonotype was observed at least ten times. This chain uses TRBV3-1 with TRBJ1-2; TRBD1 matches 8 bases. V lost 0 bases and J lost 4; bases outside the gene matches: 7. The CDR3 totals 16 residues. Germline loops: CDR1 LGHDT, CDR2 YNNKEL (reference sequence). The CDR3 DNA sequence: TGTGCCAGCAGCCAAGATAGCCAGGGGGCTGTCTATGGCTACACCTTC. Translation: CASSQDSQGAVYGYTF.

This clonotype was found many times. The rearrangement uses TRBV7-6 and TRBJ2-7; maybe TRBD2 (6 bases). V lost 5 bases, J lost 6 bases, and 11 bases lay in between. This CDR3 has 12 residues. The germline V gene has CDR1 SGHVS and CDR2 FNYEAQ. CDR3 loop: CASSHGGSEQYF. CDR3 sequence (DNA): TGTGCCAGCAGCCATGGGGGGTCCGAGCAGTACTTC.

This clonotype came up many times. The CDR3 DNA reads as TGTGCCATCAGTGGGGGGGGCGGGGGCACAGATACGCAGTATTTT. Its translation is CAISGGGGGTDTQYF. The V and J genes are TRBV10-3 and TRBJ2-3, with TRBD2 as a possible D gene (7 bases). There are 15 residues in the CDR3. Germline V CDR1 and CDR2: ENHRY, SYGVKD. With 4 bases removed from V and 1 base from J, the gap between germline ends came to 12 bases.

This clonotype was observed a few times. The chain links TRBV18 to TRBJ2-1; D is unclear. In germline, CDR1 is KGHSH, CDR2 LQKENI. The CDR3 totals 17 residues. The V and J ends lost 0 bases and 6 bases respectively, with 18 bases between them. The CDR3 bases are TGTGCCAGCTCACCACCATCGAAGTTAAGGAAGTTCAATGAGCAGTTCTTC. Encoded protein: CASSPPSKLRKFNEQFF.

There are many counts of this clonotype. This chain connects TRBV7-6 to TRBJ2-2; D is unresolved. Trimming removed 5 bases at V and 1 base at J, with 14 bases between. The CDR3 is 16 residues long. CDR1 is SGHVS and CDR2 is FNYEAQ in the germline V gene. The CDR3 loop is CASSAVRVENTGELFF. CDR3 nucleotide sequence: TGTGCCAGCAGCGCGGTTAGAGTAGAGAACACCGGGGAGCTGTTTTTT.

Notes on this clonotype: This could be a read error, since a much larger clone is one nucleotide away. This chain connects TRBV6-1 to TRBJ1-2, with 7 nucleotides matching TRBD1. CDR1 and CDR2 from the germline V gene are MNHNS and SASEGT. With 10 bases clipped from V and 1 base from J, the junction kept 6 bases outside the gene matches. The CDR3 runs to 13 residues. CDR3 sequence reads: CANRGWINYGYTF. The CDR3 nucleotides are TGTGCCAACAGGGGTTGGATTAACTATGGCTACACCTTC.

This clonotype was recorded many times. The chain joins TRBV20-1 to TRBJ2-3; 9 nucleotides align to TRBD2. The CDR3 runs to 19 residues. Germline lookup yields CDR1 DFQATT and CDR2 SNEGSKA (reference sequence). J was trimmed by 2 bases and V by 3 bases; bases with no gene match: 18. The CDR3 DNA sequence: TGCAGTGCTAGGGGGGGACTAGCACGGGGGGGCCAGATCACAGATACGCAGTATTTT. Translated: CSARGGLARGGQITDTQYF.

This clonotype was seen just once. This sequence joins TRBV12-3 or TRBV12-4 and TRBJ2-7, with 13 bases aligning to TRBD2. The J segment lost 7 bases and the V segment lost 6 bases, leaving 12 bases of the junction unmatched. This CDR3 spans 16 amino acids. CDR3 sequence reads: CASSATSGGAINEQYV. In DNA, the CDR3 is TGTGCCAGCAGCGCAACTAGCGGGGGGGCCATCAATGAGCAGTACGTC.

This clonotype was observed a handful of times. Just one base apart from a much larger clone, this may be a read error. The rearrangement links TRBV28 to TRBJ1-2; D is ambiguous. The germline V gene has CDR1 MDHEN and CDR2 SYDVKM. V was shortened by 9 bases and J by 6 bases, with 8 bases between the two germline ends. This CDR3 has 10 amino acids. This CDR3 is CASGDHGYTF. Here the CDR3 DNA reads TGTGCCAGTGGAGACCATGGCTACACCTTC.

This clonotype was counted many times. V usage is TRBV4-3 and J usage is TRBJ2-1, with D perhaps assigned TRBD1 or TRBD2 (5 bases each). Per germline, CDR1 LGHNA and CDR2 YSLEER. The CDR3 loop spans 13 amino acids. Trimming cost V 1 base and J 13 bases, with 14 bases left between them. The CDR3 region is CASSQGRADLQFF. CDR3 coding DNA: TGCGCCAGCAGCCAAGGCAGGGCGGACTTACAGTTCTTC.

This clonotype was counted at least ten times. V is TRBV2 and J is TRBJ1-3; TRBD1 aligns across 7 bases. V lost 8 bases and J lost 0; bases outside the gene matches: 10. The length of the CDR3 is 16 residues. Germline CDR1 reads SNHLY; CDR2 reads FYNNEI. CDR3 nucleotides: TGTGCCAGCTGTTCCCAAGGGACAGCCTCTGGAAACACCATATATTTT. Translating gives CASCSQGTASGNTIYF.

In its sample, this clonotype was seen many times. V usage is TRBV4-2 and J usage is TRBJ2-7, with 12 positions matching TRBD2. The junction had 11 bases not matched to a gene; V was cut back by 2 bases and J by 0 bases. The CDR3 runs 19 residues. Germline loops: CDR1 LGHNA, CDR2 YNFKEQ. In DNA, the CDR3 is TGTGCCAGCAGCCAAAAACTACCCTGGACTAGCGGGGTCTCCTACGAGCAGTACTTC. Translated, it gives CASSQKLPWTSGVSYEQYF.

This clonotype was seen at least ten times. The rearrangement links TRBV18 to TRBJ1-2; a weak D match, TRBD1 (6 bases). CDR3 length: 15 residues. The V gene lost 0 bases and the J gene lost 2 bases, with 10 bases spanning the gap. The germline V gene has CDR1 KGHSH and CDR2 LQKENI. CDR3 nucleotides: TGTGCCAGCTCACCACCGGGGCAGGGGAACTATGGCTACACCTTC. Its protein is CASSPPGQGNYGYTF. Filled out from reference TRBV18 and TRBJ1-2, the complete variable domain reads NAGVMQNPRHLVRRRGQEARLRCSPMKGHSHVYWYRQLPEEGLKFMVYLQKENIIDESGMPKERFSAEFPKEGPSILRIQQVVRGDSAAYFCASSPPGQGNYGYTFGSGTRLTVV.

This sequence joins TRBV29-1 and TRBJ2-7, with TRBD1 matching 7 bases. CDR3 length equals 13 residues. Germline CDR1 and CDR2: SQVTM and ANQGSEA. The junction had 6 bases not matched to a gene; V was cut back by 3 bases and J by 4 bases. The CDR3 DNA reads TGCAGCGTTGAGACAGGGCTGGGGTACGAGCAGTACTTC. Residues: CSVETGLGYEQYF.

In its sample, this clonotype was seen many times. This chain links TRBV7-9 with TRBJ2-5, with TRBD2 matching 8 bases. The J segment lost 3 bases and the V segment lost 3 bases, leaving 9 bases of the junction unmatched. The CDR3 runs to 16 residues. Germline CDR1 and CDR2: SEHNR and FQNEAQ (reference sequence). In DNA form, the CDR3 reads TGTGCCAGCAGCTTCTCCGCGGGGGGACCTGAAGAGACCCAGTACTTC. It encodes CASSFSAGGPEETQYF.

The sample holds a few counts of this clonotype. This chain joins TRBV5-8 and TRBJ2-4; D possibly corresponds to TRBD1 (5 bases). Germline-derived CDR1 and CDR2 are SGHTS and YDEGEE. Trimming took off 2 bases at V and 0 bases at J, with 12 bases between the two ends. This CDR3 contains 16 residues. The DNA of the CDR3 is TGTGCCAGCAGCTTTGGCAGGGAAAAAGCCAAAAACATTCAGTACTTC. Translated: CASSFGREKAKNIQYF.

This clonotype was found many times. V is TRBV7-2 and J is TRBJ2-7, with a tentative D call TRBD1 (5 bases). Trimming cost V 1 base and J 4 bases, with 11 bases left between them. The CDR3 loop spans 14 amino acids. Germline loops: CDR1 SGHTA, CDR2 FQGNSA. CDR3 sequence (DNA): TGTGCCAGCAGCTTAGAGACAGCTTCATACGAGCAGTACGTC. It is translated as CASSLETASYEQYV.

This clonotype was seen at least ten times. This sequence joins TRBV20-1 and TRBJ1-2; TRBD1 is a possible D gene (5 bases). The CDR3 has 13 amino acids. The germline CDR1 and CDR2 sequences are DFQATT and SNEGSKA (reference sequence). V lost 6 bases and J 4 bases, leaving 15 bases between the germline ends. In nucleotides, the CDR3 is TGCAGTGCCCACCGGGGGAATCTCTATGGCTACACCTTC. It is translated as CSAHRGNLYGYTF.

On this clonotype: The junction does not match germline at one end; this may be a read error. The V and J genes are TRBV3-1 and TRBJ2-7; D gene ambiguous. From germline, CDR1 is LGHDT and CDR2 YNNKEL (reference sequence). CDR3 length equals 12 residues. CDR3 sequence reads: CASSRTSYEQCF. In nucleotides, the CDR3 is TGCGCCAGCAGCCGTACCTCCTACGAGCAGTGCTTC.

The chain has TRBV20-1 and TRBJ2-7; the match to TRBD1 covers 7 bases. This CDR3 comprises 16 residues. V trimming: 6 bases; J trimming: 5 bases; junction bases outside the gene matches: 19. CDR1 DFQATT and CDR2 SNEGSKA come from the germline V gene (reference sequence). The CDR3 DNA is TGCAGTGCCCCTCCGGTAGGGGGCGTCCCTGGCCACGAGCAGTACTTC. As protein: CSAPPVGGVPGHEQYF.

This clonotype appeared once. The conserved closing phenylalanine or tryptophan is absent in this CDR3, likely reflecting a read error. V is TRBV10-3 and J is TRBJ1-1, with D unresolved. This CDR3 has 15 amino acids. Trimming removed 2 bases from V and 3 bases from J, with 13 bases in between. Germline lookup yields CDR1 ENHRY and CDR2 SYGVKD. DNA of the CDR3: TGTGCCATCAGTGAGCCTCAAGTCGGGGACACTGAAGCTTTCTTG. The encoded protein is CAISEPQVGDTEAFL.

V is TRBV6-1 and J is TRBJ2-5; the D is unclear. The CDR3 length is 13 residues. Per the germline V gene, CDR1 is MNHNS and CDR2 is SASEGT. The ends were cut back, 7 bases at V and 0 bases at J, with 9 bases in the middle. The CDR3 protein is CASNTGDQETQYF. Here the CDR3 DNA reads TGTGCCAGCAACACTGGTGACCAAGAGACCCAGTACTTC.

This clonotype was recorded many times. J is TRBJ1-5 and V is TRBV29-1; D is uncertain. The CDR3 loop spans 13 amino acids. The germline V gene encodes CDR1 SQVTM and CDR2 ANQGSEA. Trimming cost V 6 bases and J 1 base, with 10 bases left between them. CDR3 nucleotides: TGCAGCGTGAGGTGGGGAAGCAATCAGCCCCAGCATTTT. This sequence encodes CSVRWGSNQPQHF.

This clonotype occurred a few times. This clone may be a read error of a much larger clone one base away. This rearrangement joins TRBV20-1 to TRBJ1-6, with a tentative D call TRBD1 (5 bases). The CDR3 runs to 14 residues. From germline, CDR1 is DFQATT and CDR2 SNEGSKA (reference sequence). CDR3 bases: TGCAATGCCGAGCCCGGGGGGATAAATTCACCCCTCCACTTT. Its protein product is CNAEPGGINSPLHF.

This clonotype was recorded at least ten times. For the CDR3, the DNA is TGTGCCAGCAGCTCCCCTATCGGGGAGCTGTTTTTT. It specifies CASSSPIGELFF. The chain couples TRBV7-2 to TRBJ2-2, with no clear D. The V and J ends lost 4 bases and 7 bases respectively, with 7 bases between them. The CDR3 runs 12 residues. The V gene's germline CDR1 is SGHTA and CDR2 FQGNSA.

This clonotype came up many times. Just one base apart from a much larger clone, this may be a read error. This chain joins TRBV6-4 and TRBJ2-7; D ambiguous. The CDR3 loop spans 11 amino acids. CDR1 and CDR2 from the germline V gene are MRHNA and SNTAGT. V lost 9 bases to trimming and J lost 6 bases, with 12 bases between them. CDR3 in amino acids: CARGHLCEQYF. The CDR3 DNA is TGTGCCAGGGGTCACTTGTGCGAGCAGTACTTC.

This clonotype turned up a few times. Just one base apart from a much larger clone, this may be a read error. The chain has TRBV6-4 and TRBJ2-1; D gene unclear. This CDR3 region has 13 residues. Germline V gene lookup returns CDR1 MRHNA and CDR2 SNTAGT. Trimming left V 5 bases short and J 10 bases short, with 15 bases between. The CDR3 coding sequence is TGTGCCAGCAGTCACCGACGAGAGGTCGAGCAGTTCTTC. This gives the protein CASSHRREVEQFF.

In this sample, this clonotype turned up many times. A much bigger clone sits one base away, suggesting this may be a read error. The V gene is TRBV20-1, the J gene TRBJ2-6; D possibly corresponds to TRBD1 (5 bases). Germline loops: CDR1 DFQATT, CDR2 SNEGSKA (reference sequence). The CDR3 is made up of 14 amino acids. The chain's CDR3 is CSASIASGATVLTF. In DNA, the CDR3 is TGCAGTGCTAGTATAGCCTCTGGGGCCACCGTCCTGACTTTC.

There are many counts of this clonotype. The chain links TRBV2 to TRBJ2-2, with D hard to call. CDR3 length: 12 residues. Germline CDR1 and CDR2: SNHLY and FYNNEI. Trimming pared 3 bases from V and 4 bases from J, leaving 3 bases between. In DNA, the CDR3 is TGTGCCAGCAGTGACCTCACCGGGGAGCTGTTTTTT. Its protein product is CASSDLTGELFF.